Given below is one T cell receptor (beta chain) in context. The germline V gene has CDR1 MNHEY and CDR2 SMNVEV (reference sequence). This CDR3 is 19 amino acids long. The junction had 15 bases not matched to a gene; V was cut back by 3 bases and J by 0 bases. These data belong to a study of blood T cell repertoires in COVID-19. Study overall: Researchers got acute and convalescent COVID-19 samples from the United States, Italy and Spain. PBMCs, B-cell-depleted T cells, or T cells provided the cDNA or gDNA that made up the material.

Source study methods: Reference gene primer amplification gave estimated nucleated cell counts. The method was immunoSEQ multiplex PCR; TCRdb's version includes in-frame clones alone and lacks a portion of them. V and J calls plus clone size are reproduced from that table; the DNA served to infer D and trimming. The sample lists roughly 100,000 clones, 91% occurring once. V is TRBV27 and J is TRBJ1-1; the match to TRBD1 covers 8 bases. The sequencing sample was made of peripheral blood. The clonotype comes from a middle-aged man with acute or convalescent COVID-19. Here the CDR3 reads CASSFSQIRDRPLNTEAFF. In nucleotides, the CDR3 is TGTGCCAGCAGTTTCTCGCAGATCCGGGACAGGCCCTTGAACACTGAAGCTTTCTTT.